This T cell receptor (beta chain) was captured in a study of CD8 T cells in Susac syndrome. V was shortened by 6 bases and J by 4 bases, with 13 bases between the two germline ends. Germline V gene lookup returns CDR1 MNHEY and CDR2 SVGAGI. The CDR3 consists of 14 residues. Negative isolation was applied to CD8+ and CD4+ T cells, and FACS enrichment was applied to TEMRA cells. With random hexamers, roughly 0.5 to 1 ug RNA was reverse transcribed. Across 54 Vbeta and 13 Jbeta, TCR beta CDR3 was amplified with immunoSEQ multiplex PCR. TCRdb reanalysed the immunoSEQ multiplex PCR reads using MiXCR and keeps one entry per CDR3 protein. The sample shows about 300,000 distinct CDR3 sequences, 65% to 90% of them seen only once.

Sequencing was carried out using CD8+ T cells from PBMCs. This chain links TRBV6-5 with TRBJ2-4; maybe TRBD2 (5 bases). The TCR comes from a human donor with multiple sclerosis. CDR3: CASSERLKKNIQYF. The CDR3 DNA follows: TGTGCCAGCAGCGAACGACTAAAAAAAAACATTCAGTACTTC.